A selection of T cell receptor beta chains follows, all from one sample in a study of radiotherapy plus CTLA-4 blockade in lung cancer. Some clones are missing from TCRdb's copy, which holds only in-frame ones; the method was immunoSEQ multiplex PCR. In the table there are some 90,000 clones, around 88% of which are singletons. Sequencing used peripheral blood, obtained from a patient treated with radiotherapy plus ipilimumab. These receptors all come from a human donor with non-small cell lung cancer who had a partial response to radiotherapy plus ipilimumab. Each CDR3 is given with its conserved first and last residue. Each record gives: V gene, D gene, J gene, clone size, CDR3 DNA, CDR3 protein. D genes are given only for firm matches. Size tells how often a clone was seen (once, few, many) or the class of an expanded clone, and some rows leave it out.

TRBV2	TRBD2	TRBJ2-5	NA	TGTGCCAGCCACTGGGCTAGCGGGAGGGCCAAGGAGACCCAGTACTTC	CASHWASGRAKETQYF
TRBV2	TRBD1	TRBJ2-3	NA	TGTGCCAGCAGTTTCGAACAGGGGACAGATACGCAGTATTTT	CASSFEQGTDTQYF
TRBV27	TRBD1	TRBJ1-6	NA	TGTGCCAGCAGTGTAGACAGGGTTTCACCCCTCCACTTT	CASSVDRVSPLHF
TRBV10-3	TRBD2	TRBJ2-1	NA	TGTGCCATCAGTGAATGGACTAGCCGGCAGTTCTTC	CAISEWTSRQFF
TRBV19	TRBD1	TRBJ1-5	few	TGTGCCAGTAGTATACGACAGGGGAGCAATCAGCCCCAGCATTTT	CASSIRQGSNQPQHF
TRBV6-5	NA	TRBJ1-2	NA	TGTGCCAGCAGTTACATGGGTCAGGGGAACTATGGCTACACCTTC	CASSYMGQGNYGYTF
TRBV28	NA	TRBJ1-2	few	TGTGCCAGCAGTAGCAGGGCCGCCCGCTATGGCTACACCTTC	CASSSRAARYGYTF
TRBV5-1	NA	TRBJ1-1	NA	TGCGCCAGCAGCTTGTTTTACAAGAACACTGAAGCTTTCTTT	CASSLFYKNTEAFF
TRBV18	NA	TRBJ1-1	NA	TGTGCCAGCTCACCAACCCAAGGAGGACGCACTGAAGCTTTCTTT	CASSPTQGGRTEAFF
TRBV13	NA	TRBJ1-1	medium-sized	TGTGCCAGCAGCTTAGGACAGGAGGGGACAGCTTTCTTT	CASSLGQEGTAFF
TRBV6-9	TRBD2	TRBJ2-1	NA	TGTGCCAGCAGGTCTCTGTTGGCGGGAGGGGGTAACAATGAGCAGTTCTTC	CASRSLLAGGGNNEQFF
TRBV4-1	TRBD1	TRBJ1-5	NA	TGCGCCAGCAGCCAGCCGGGACAGGGGATCAGGGGCAATCAGCCCCAGCATTTT	CASSQPGQGIRGNQPQHF
TRBV27	NA	TRBJ2-7	NA	TGTGCCAGCAGTGTAGAGGGCTACGGGATGGGGGAGCAGTACTTC	CASSVEGYGMGEQYF
TRBV11-2	TRBD1	TRBJ1-2	NA	TGTACCAGCAGCCCGGACAGGGGGCTTGGCTACACCTTC	CTSSPDRGLGYTF
TRBV29-1	NA	TRBJ1-2	NA	TGCAGCGTTGAAGCGAGAAGGGGCAAAAACTATGGCTACACCTTC	CSVEARRGKNYGYTF
TRBV4-2	NA	TRBJ1-1	few	TGTGCCAGCAGCCAAGGGGGCGGGAACACTGAAGCTTTCTTT	CASSQGGGNTEAFF
TRBV5-1	TRBD2	TRBJ2-1	NA	TGCGCCAGCAGCTTGGCCCCGGGGGGTAGCGGGAGTAATGAGCAGTTCTTC	CASSLAPGGSGSNEQFF
TRBV19	NA	TRBJ1-5	NA	TGTGCCAGTAGAAAGGGGTTTCAGCCCCAGCATTTT	CASRKGFQPQHF